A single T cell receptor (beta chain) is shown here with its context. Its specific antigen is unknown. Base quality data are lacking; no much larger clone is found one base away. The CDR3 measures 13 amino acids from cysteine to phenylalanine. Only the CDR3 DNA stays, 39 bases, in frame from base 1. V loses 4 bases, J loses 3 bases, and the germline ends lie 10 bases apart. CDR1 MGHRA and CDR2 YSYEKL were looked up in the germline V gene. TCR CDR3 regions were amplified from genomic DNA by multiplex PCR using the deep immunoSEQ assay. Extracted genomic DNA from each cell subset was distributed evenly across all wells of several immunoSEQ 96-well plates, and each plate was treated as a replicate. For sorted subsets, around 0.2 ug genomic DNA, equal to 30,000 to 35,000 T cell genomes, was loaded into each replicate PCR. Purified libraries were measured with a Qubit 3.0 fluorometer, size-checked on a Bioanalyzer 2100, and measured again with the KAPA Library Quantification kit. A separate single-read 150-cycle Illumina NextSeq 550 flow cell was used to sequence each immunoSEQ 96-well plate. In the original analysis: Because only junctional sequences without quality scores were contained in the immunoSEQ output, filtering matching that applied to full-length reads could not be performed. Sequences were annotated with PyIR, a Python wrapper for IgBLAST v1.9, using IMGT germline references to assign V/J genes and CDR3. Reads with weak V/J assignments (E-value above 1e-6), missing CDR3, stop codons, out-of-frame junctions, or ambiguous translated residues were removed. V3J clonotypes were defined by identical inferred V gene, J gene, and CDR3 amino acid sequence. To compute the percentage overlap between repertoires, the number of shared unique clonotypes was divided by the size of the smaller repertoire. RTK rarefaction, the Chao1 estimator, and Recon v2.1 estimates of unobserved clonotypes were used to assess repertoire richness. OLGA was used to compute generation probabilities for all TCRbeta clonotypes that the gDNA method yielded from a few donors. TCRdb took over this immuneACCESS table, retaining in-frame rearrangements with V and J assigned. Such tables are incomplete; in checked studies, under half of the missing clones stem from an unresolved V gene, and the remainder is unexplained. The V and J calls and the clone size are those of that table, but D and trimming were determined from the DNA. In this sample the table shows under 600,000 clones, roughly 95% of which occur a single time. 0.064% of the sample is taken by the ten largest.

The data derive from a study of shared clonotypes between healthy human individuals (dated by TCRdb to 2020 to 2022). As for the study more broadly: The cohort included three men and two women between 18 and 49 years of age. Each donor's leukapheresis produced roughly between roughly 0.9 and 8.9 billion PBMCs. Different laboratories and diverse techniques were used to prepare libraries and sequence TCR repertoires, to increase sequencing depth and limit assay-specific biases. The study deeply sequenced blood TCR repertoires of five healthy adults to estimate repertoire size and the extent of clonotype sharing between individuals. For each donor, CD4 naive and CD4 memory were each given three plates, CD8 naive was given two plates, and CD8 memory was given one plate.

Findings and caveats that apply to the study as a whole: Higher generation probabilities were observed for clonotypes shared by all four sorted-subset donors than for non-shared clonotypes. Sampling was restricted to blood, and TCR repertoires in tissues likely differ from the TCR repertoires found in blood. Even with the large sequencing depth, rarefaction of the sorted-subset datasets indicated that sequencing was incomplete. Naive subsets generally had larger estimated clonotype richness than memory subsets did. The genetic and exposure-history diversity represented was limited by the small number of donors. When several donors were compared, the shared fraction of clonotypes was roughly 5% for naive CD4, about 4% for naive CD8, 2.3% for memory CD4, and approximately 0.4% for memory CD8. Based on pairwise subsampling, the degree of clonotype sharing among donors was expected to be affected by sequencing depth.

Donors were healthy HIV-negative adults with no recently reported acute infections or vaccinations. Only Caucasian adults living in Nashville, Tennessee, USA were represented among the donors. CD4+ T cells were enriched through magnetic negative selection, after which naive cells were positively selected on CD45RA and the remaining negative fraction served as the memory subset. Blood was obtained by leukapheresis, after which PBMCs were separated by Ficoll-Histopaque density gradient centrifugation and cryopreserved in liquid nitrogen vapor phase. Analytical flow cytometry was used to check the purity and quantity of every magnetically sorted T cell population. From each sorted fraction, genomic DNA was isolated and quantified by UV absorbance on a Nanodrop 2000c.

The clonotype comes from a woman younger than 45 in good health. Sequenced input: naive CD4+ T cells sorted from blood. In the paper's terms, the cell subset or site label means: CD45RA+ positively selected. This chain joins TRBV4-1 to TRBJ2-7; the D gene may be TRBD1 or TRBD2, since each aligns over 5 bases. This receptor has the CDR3 CASSRGVFYEQYF. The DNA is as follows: TGCGCCAGCAGCCGAGGGGTTTTCTACGAGCAGTACTTC.